The present T cell receptor (beta chain) was sequenced within a study of blood T cell repertoires in COVID-19. V was pared by 0 bases and J by 2 bases, with 5 bases of the junction left unmatched. The CDR3 length is 15 residues. Germline V lookup: CDR1 SGHRS, CDR2 YFSETQ. This clone was detected a few times. Source study methods: Amplified reference gene primers provided the basis for estimating nucleated cell counts. TCRdb keeps only in-frame clones here, not all; method: immunoSEQ multiplex PCR. The V and J calls and the clone size are those of that table, but D and trimming were determined from the DNA. The sample lists about 250,000 clones; around 82% were seen once.

The genes are TRBV5-1 and TRBJ2-7; 7 bases line up with TRBD1. This TCR derives from a man aged 50 or older who had recovered from COVID-19. Sequenced material: PBMCs or T cells enriched from blood (not recorded which). CDR3: CASSLDGQETYEQYF. The CDR3 coding sequence is TGCGCCAGCAGCTTGGACGGACAGGAGACCTACGAGCAGTACTTC.